This T cell receptor (beta chain) emerged from a study of cytomegalovirus exposure and HLA in healthy donors. In the PCR, 60 Vbeta and 13 Jbeta primers were used. TCRdb's table, derived via immunoSEQ multiplex PCR, lists solely in-frame clones and lacks some. The sample carries under 250,000 clones, 75% to 85% recorded once. Trimming stripped 5 bases from V and 6 bases from J, with 14 bases between. The germline CDR1 and CDR2 sequences are SEHNR and FQNEAQ (reference sequence). The length of the CDR3 is 13 residues. The chain recombines TRBV7-9 with TRBJ2-7; D ambiguous. Sequencing was performed on PBMCs. The sequence was collected from a woman aged 40-49 years in good health and CMV-seronegative. The CDR3 loop reads CASSPPTAGEQYF. DNA for the CDR3: TGTGCCAGCAGCCCGCCTACAGCAGGCGAGCAGTACTTC. Complete variable domain (other parts from reference TRBV7-9 and TRBJ2-7): DTGVSQNPRHKITKRGQNVTFRCDPISEHNRLYWYRQTLGQGPEFLTYFQNEAQLEKSRLLSDRFSAERPKGSFSTLEIQRTEQGDSAMYLCASSPPTAGEQYFGPGTRLTVT.